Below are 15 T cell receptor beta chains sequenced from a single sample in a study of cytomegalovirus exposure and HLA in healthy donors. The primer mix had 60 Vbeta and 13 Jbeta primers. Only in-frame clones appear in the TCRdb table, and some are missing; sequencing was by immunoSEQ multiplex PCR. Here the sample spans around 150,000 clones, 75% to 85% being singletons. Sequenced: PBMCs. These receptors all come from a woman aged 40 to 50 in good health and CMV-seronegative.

The CDR3 region has the DNA TGCGCCAGCAGCCTGGGACTAGTTAGGAGCACAGATACGCAGTATTTT. This gives the protein CASSLGLVRSTDTQYF. The rearrangement joins TRBV4-1 to TRBJ2-3, with TRBD2 matching 8 bases. CDR3 length: 16 residues. After removal of 4 bases from V and 0 bases from J, the junction contained 6 bases not matched to a gene. Looked up from germline, CDR1 is MGHRA and CDR2 is YSYEKL.

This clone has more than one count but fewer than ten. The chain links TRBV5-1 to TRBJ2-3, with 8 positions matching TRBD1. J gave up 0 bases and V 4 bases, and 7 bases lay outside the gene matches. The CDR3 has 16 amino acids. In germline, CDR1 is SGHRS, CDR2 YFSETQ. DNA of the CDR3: TGCGCCAGCAGCATCGGGACAGGTACTAGCACAGATACGCAGTATTTT. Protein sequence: CASSIGTGTSTDTQYF.

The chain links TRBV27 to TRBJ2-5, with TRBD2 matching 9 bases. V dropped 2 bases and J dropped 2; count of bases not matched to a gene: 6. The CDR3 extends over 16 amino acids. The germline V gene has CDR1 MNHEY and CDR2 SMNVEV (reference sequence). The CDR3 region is CASSLLAGGEQETQYF. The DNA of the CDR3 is TGTGCCAGCAGTTTACTTGCGGGGGGGGAACAAGAGACCCAGTACTTC.

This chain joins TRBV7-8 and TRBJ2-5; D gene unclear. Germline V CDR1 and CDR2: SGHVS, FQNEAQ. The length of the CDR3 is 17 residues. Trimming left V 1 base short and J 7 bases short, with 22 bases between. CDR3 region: CASSLGSLGASGRTQYF. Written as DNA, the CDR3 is TGTGCCAGCAGCTTAGGTTCCCTGGGTGCGTCGGGTAGGACCCAGTACTTC.

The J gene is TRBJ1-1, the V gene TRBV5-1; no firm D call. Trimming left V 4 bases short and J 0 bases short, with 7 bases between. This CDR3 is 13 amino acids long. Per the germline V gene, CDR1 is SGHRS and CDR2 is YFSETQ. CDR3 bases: TGCGCCAGCAGCGCAACAGTGAACACTGAAGCTTTCTTT. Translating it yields CASSATVNTEAFF.

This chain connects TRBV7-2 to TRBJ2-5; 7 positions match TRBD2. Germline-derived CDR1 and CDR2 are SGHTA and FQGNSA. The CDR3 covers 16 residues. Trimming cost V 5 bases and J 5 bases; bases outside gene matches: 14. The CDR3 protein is CASSRPLATSSETQYF. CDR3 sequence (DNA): TGTGCCAGCAGCCGCCCTTTGGCGACTAGCAGCGAGACCCAGTACTTC.

The CDR3 is CASSYRDYEQYF. In nucleotides, the CDR3 is TGTGCCAGCAGTTACAGAGACTACGAGCAGTACTTC. This chain connects TRBV6-6 to TRBJ2-7, with D unresolved. Germline V gene lookup returns CDR1 MNHNY and CDR2 SVGAGI (reference sequence). Trimming took off 2 bases at V and 3 bases at J, with 5 bases between the two ends. This CDR3 contains 12 residues.

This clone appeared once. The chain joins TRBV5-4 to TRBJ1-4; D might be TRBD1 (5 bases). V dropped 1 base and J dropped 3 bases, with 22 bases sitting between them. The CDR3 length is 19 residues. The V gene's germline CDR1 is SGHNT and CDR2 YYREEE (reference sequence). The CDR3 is CASSLTGQVLPGANEKLFF. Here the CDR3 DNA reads TGTGCCAGCAGCTTGACAGGACAAGTCCTACCTGGGGCTAATGAAAAACTGTTTTTT.

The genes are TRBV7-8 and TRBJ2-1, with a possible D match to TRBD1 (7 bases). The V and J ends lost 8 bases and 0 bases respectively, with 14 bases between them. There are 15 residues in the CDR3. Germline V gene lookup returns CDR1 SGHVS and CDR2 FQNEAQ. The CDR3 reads CASGGTVSSYNEQFF. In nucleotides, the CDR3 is TGTGCCAGCGGGGGGACAGTAAGCTCCTACAATGAGCAGTTCTTC.

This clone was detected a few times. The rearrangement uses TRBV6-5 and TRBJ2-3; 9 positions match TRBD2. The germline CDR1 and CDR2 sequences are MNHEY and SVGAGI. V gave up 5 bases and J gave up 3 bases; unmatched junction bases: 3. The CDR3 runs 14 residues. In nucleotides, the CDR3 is TGTGCCAGCAGTCTCAGCGGGGGGACAGATACGCAGTATTTT. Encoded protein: CASSLSGGTDTQYF.

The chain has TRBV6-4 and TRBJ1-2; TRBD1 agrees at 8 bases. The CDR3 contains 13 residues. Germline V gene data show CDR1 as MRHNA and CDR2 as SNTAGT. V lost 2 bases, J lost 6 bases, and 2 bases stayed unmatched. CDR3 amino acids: CASSDPTGDGYTF. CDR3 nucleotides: TGTGCCAGCAGTGACCCGACAGGGGATGGCTACACCTTC.

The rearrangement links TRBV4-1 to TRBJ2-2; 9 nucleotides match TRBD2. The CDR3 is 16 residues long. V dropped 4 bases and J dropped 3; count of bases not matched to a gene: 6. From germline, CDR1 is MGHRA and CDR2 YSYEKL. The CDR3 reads CASSPARGGDTGELFF. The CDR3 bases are TGCGCCAGCAGCCCGGCGCGGGGGGGCGACACCGGGGAGCTGTTTTTT.

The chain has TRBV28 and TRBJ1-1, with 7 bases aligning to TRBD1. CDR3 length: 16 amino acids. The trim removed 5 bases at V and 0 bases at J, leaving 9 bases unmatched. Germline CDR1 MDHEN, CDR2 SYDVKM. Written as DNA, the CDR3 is TGTGCCAGCAGTCCCTCGGACAGGACGGTGAACACTGAAGCTTTCTTT. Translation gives CASSPSDRTVNTEAFF.

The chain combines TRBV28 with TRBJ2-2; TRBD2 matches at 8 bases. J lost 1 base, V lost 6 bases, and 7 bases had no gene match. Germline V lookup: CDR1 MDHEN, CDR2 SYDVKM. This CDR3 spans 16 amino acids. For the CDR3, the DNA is TGTGCCAGCAGACACGGGGCGGGGGGGAACACCGGGGAGCTGTTTTTT. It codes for CASRHGAGGNTGELFF.

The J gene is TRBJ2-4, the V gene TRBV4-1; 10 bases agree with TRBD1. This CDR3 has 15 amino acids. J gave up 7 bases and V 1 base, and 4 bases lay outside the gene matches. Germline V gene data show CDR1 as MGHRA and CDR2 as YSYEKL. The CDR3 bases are TGCGCCAGCAGCCAAGCGCGGACAGGGGGGAACATTCAGTACTTC. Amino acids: CASSQARTGGNIQYF.